Listed below are T cell receptor beta chains from one sample, sequenced in a study of PD-1 blockade in mismatch repair-deficient tumors. TCRdb's table, derived via immunoSEQ multiplex PCR, lists solely in-frame clones and lacks some. The repertoire holds about 15,000 clones, with 86% as singletons. The antigens these receptors bind are not known. This specimen was cells cultured in vitro, taken from a patient treated with pembrolizumab. The receptors derive from an adult with mismatch repair-deficient cancer. Both conserved end residues are part of each CDR3. The order of the fields is D gene, V gene, CDR3 protein. A D gene is named only where the DNA matches it firmly.

TRBD1 | TRBV11-1 | CASSLGTGGNQPQHF
TRBD2 | TRBV11-3 | CASSPIAGSYNEQFF
NA | TRBV5-1 | CASSKGYEQYF
NA | TRBV21-1 | CAGKTRLGRLSLAKNIQYF
TRBD1 | TRBV5-1 | CASSHGTGEETQYF
TRBD2 | TRBV30 | CAWSVLAGQETQYF
NA | TRBV10-2 | CASSDLPGRSPGVDTEAFF
NA | TRBV7-8 | CASTPRVRQLQETQYF
NA | TRBV18 | CASSPPATWAGEQYF
NA | TRBV7-9 | CASSSISNTEAFF
NA | TRBV7-2 | CASSPRGLQETQYF
NA | TRBV28 | CASSLYGLNYNEQFF
NA | TRBV6-1 | CASGGAGGYTF
TRBD2 | TRBV7-2 | CASSLGSSGRVNEQFF
TRBD2 | TRBV19 | CASSMTSGDSYNEQFF
NA | TRBV9 | CASSVGVSGYSNEQFF
NA | TRBV28 | CASSDHQPQHF
TRBD2 | TRBV5-4 | CASSLGMAGAYEQYF
NA | TRBV27 | CASSLRGGALGEKLFF
NA | TRBV11-2 | CASTTGGLEGYTF
NA | TRBV29-1 | CSAVGGNEKLFF
NA | TRBV29-1 | CSVAAGPPTGELFF
NA | TRBV6-1 | CASSSRTGNSYEQYF
TRBD1 | TRBV11-3 | CASSGGQHTEAFF
TRBD2 | TRBV7-2 | CASSPQGTSGTGYQETQYF
NA | TRBV19 | CASSVLGYNEQFF
TRBD1 | TRBV27 | CATRPAGGFQETQYF
TRBD2 | TRBV6-1 | CASSEPRTSGRTSYEQYF
TRBD1 | TRBV5-1 | CASSPGGSGNTIYF
NA | TRBV7-7 | CASSLVGNTGELFF
TRBD1 | TRBV5-1 | CASSPGQGTDTQYF
NA | TRBV7-2 | CASSRDVWGNQPQHF
NA | TRBV18 | CASSPLGTSQETQYF
NA | TRBV6-1 | CASREFLLGSEQFF
TRBD2 | TRBV12-5 | CASGLSLAGSSYNEQFF
TRBD2 | TRBV7-8 | CASSLTVGRLAGGGSQYF
TRBD1 | TRBV2 | CASIRGQALNTEAFF
NA | TRBV10-1 | CASSAAWGTGELFF
NA | TRBV12-2 | CASRPLFPGANVLTF
NA | TRBV7-9 | CASRPDRDTQYF
NA | TRBV5-4 | CASSLGATNEKLFF
NA | TRBV5-1 | CASSETSSGNTIYF